This record covers a single TCR beta chain. Which antigen it targets is not known. No quality values exist for individual bases; no much larger clone is one base distant. This entry belongs to a study of T cell responses to AZD1222 COVID-19 vaccine (dated by TCRdb to the early 2020s). Describing the broader study: AZD1222 recipients with second doses at about 4 weeks or about 12 weeks were pooled, because spike-specific TCR depth and breadth did not differ between schedules. TCR sequencing was performed for roughly 250 trial participants, of whom 200 to 210 were given two doses of AZD1222 and 26 were given two doses of MenACWY control vaccine. Trial participants were enrolled by age into subgroups of 18-55, 56-69 and 70-plus years, and around 150, 29 and 61 TCR-sequenced participants, respectively, were included in these subgroups.

In light of the paper, this sample's time point label describes: baseline before first vaccination. Vaccinee samples came from UK trials COV001 and COV002, including a single-blind randomized controlled phase 2/3 trial of AZD1222 (ChAdOx1 nCoV-19) in healthy adults. For TCRbeta chain sequencing, PBMC samples from trial participants were taken at day 0 and at day 28 after the second dose. Results the study describes overall, beyond this receptor: Because no samples from the day 14 peak response were available, repertoires could be characterized only after the peak T cell response. CD4 TCRs associated with the vaccine covered the entire spike protein, and the dominant responses were in regions 160-218 and 743-854. Conclusions about previously exposed vaccinees are limited, since just a handful of AZD1222 recipients were seropositive for SARS-CoV-2 at baseline. In the small 56-69-year group, the increase in depth fell short of significance, most likely because of low power. Reportedly, close to half of the unique spike-specific TCRs recognized epitopes lying outside the regions that are mutated in the B.1.351 and B.1.1.7 variants. Spike-specific TCR breadth and depth rose significantly after two AZD1222 doses compared with day 0 and with MenACWY recipients. Most participants were white British and females outnumbered males, and the authors suggested that clonal diversity may have been underestimated.

The CDR3 regions of human TCRbeta chains were subjected to immunosequencing. From the authors' description of their analysis: TCRs in the repertoires were matched against a reference library of SARS-CoV-2-specific TCRs that had been generated with the MIRA antigen-specificity platform. Breadth meant the fraction of unique TCRs that were SARS-CoV-2-associated, whereas depth meant the fraction of total T cells that were SARS-CoV-2-associated. Each spike-specific TCR was assigned to its reactive spike region and to a CD4 or CD8 class using the MIRA data. Log10-transformed breadth and depth values were compared by one-way ANOVA with Sidak's multiple comparisons tests. In its TCRdb copy, this immuneACCESS table keeps in-frame sequences only and misses some clones. Where compared with another copy, unresolved V genes explain less than half of these, and the others have no known cause. That table is the source of V, J and clone size, and D and trimming were worked out from the DNA. For this sample the table gives 140,000 or so clones, of which roughly nine tenths were detected only once. The top ten constitute 1.5% to 2% of the sample.

For CDR1 and CDR2, the germline V gene (reference sequence) lists LNHNV and YYDKDF. The V and J ends are trimmed by 1 base and 3 bases, leaving 10 bases between them. Measured from the cysteine to the phenylalanine, the CDR3 is 15 residues long. CDR3 DNA only is kept here, 45 bases in frame from base 1. This TCR came from an adult in good health. Sequencing was performed on peripheral blood, taken on day 0 of AZD1222 vaccination. The rearranged chain carries TRBV15 and TRBJ1-5, with the D gene call left open. The CDR3 reads as follows: CATSRAGGNNQPQHF. The DNA is as follows: TGTGCCACCAGCAGAGCCGGCGGAAACAATCAGCCCCAGCATTTT. Extended through the reference TRBV15 and TRBJ1-5 proteins, this CDR3 yields the full variable domain: DAMVIQNPRYQVTQFGKPVTLSCSQTLNHNVMYWYQQKSSQAPKLLFHYYDKDFNNEADTPDNFQSRRPNTSFCFLDIRSPGLGDTAMYLCATSRAGGNNQPQHFGDGTRLSIL.